This T cell receptor (beta chain) comes out of a study of T cell changes during pregnancy in multiple sclerosis. Per germline, CDR1 SGHDN and CDR2 FVKESK. This CDR3 is built from 16 residues. V gave up 0 bases and J gave up 6 bases; unmatched junction bases: 6. Profiled with immunoSEQ multiplex PCR; TCRdb holds only in-frame clones, not every one. Of tens of thousands of clones in the sample, approximately 90% are singletons; the top ten hold roughly 1.9%. The chain recombines TRBV14 with TRBJ1-4; TRBD1 aligns across 8 bases. The source was peripheral blood, collected in the first trimester of pregnancy. This TCR came from a female donor in good health, enrolled as a control in a pregnancy study. CDR3 sequence reads: CASSQDQNRGYEKLFF. CDR3 in DNA: TGTGCCAGCAGCCAAGATCAGAACAGGGGGTATGAAAAACTGTTTTTT.